These 27 T cell receptor beta chains were all obtained from the same sample, sequenced in a study of chemoradiotherapy in HPV16-positive cancers. Only in-frame clones appear in the TCRdb table, and some are missing; sequencing was by immunoSEQ multiplex PCR. The table records approximately 23,000 clones, around 94% of them present only once. The sample was blood, taken from a patient who underwent chemoradiotherapy. Every receptor here comes from a human donor with HPV-associated anogenital cancer.

Here the CDR3 reads CASSELERDEKLFF. CDR3 in DNA: TGTGCCAGCAGTGAACTGGAACGAGATGAAAAACTGTTTTTT. The chain combines TRBV2 with TRBJ1-4; no definite D call. Germline CDR1 reads SNHLY; CDR2 reads FYNNEI. Trimming pared 2 bases from V and 6 bases from J, leaving 10 bases between. The CDR3 is made up of 14 amino acids.

The chain is built from TRBV4-2 and TRBJ1-5; D unclear. The CDR3 is made up of 14 amino acids. Deletions cut 2 bases from V and 0 bases from J, with 5 bases between. Germline V gives CDR1 LGHNA, CDR2 YNFKEQ. CDR3 sequence reads: CASSQILSNQPQHF. The CDR3 region has the DNA TGTGCCAGCAGCCAAATCCTTAGCAATCAGCCCCAGCATTTT.

V gene TRBV6-1 combines with J gene TRBJ1-5; D is ambiguous. The CDR3 is 14 amino acids. The ends were cut back, 3 bases at V and 5 bases at J, with 11 bases in the middle. Germline-derived CDR1 and CDR2 are MNHNS and SASEGT. CDR3: CASSDPPADQPQHF. The CDR3 DNA sequence: TGTGCCAGCAGTGACCCACCGGCGGATCAGCCCCAGCATTTT.

The J gene is TRBJ2-1, the V gene TRBV7-7; D unresolved. CDR1 is SSHAT and CDR2 is FNYEAQ in the germline V gene (reference sequence). CDR3 length equals 13 residues. The V end lost 1 base, the J end lost 7 bases, and 8 bases lay between the germline ends. The CDR3 here is CASSLEMANEQFF. The CDR3 nucleotides are TGTGCCAGCAGCTTAGAGATGGCAAATGAGCAGTTCTTC.

The V gene is TRBV27, the J gene TRBJ2-5; unclear D gene. Trimming cost V 5 bases and J 2 bases, with 6 bases left between them. CDR1 and CDR2 from the germline V gene are MNHEY and SMNVEV (reference sequence). The CDR3 contains 12 residues. The CDR3 reads CASSPNQETQYF. In nucleotides, the CDR3 is TGTGCCAGCAGTCCCAATCAAGAGACCCAGTACTTC.

This clone was seen only once. The chain has TRBV5-1 and TRBJ2-1, with unresolved D. The CDR3 runs to 13 residues. V lost 1 base to trimming and J lost 6 bases, with 8 bases between them. In germline, CDR1 is SGHRS, CDR2 YFSETQ. The CDR3 region is CASSLTPANEQFF. The CDR3 DNA reads TGCGCCAGCAGCTTGACTCCGGCCAATGAGCAGTTCTTC.

This clone came up once. The chain combines TRBV10-3 with TRBJ2-7, with D perhaps matching TRBD2 (5 bases). CDR3 length: 14 residues. The V gene lost 2 bases and the J gene lost 3 bases, with 11 bases spanning the gap. CDR1 is ENHRY and CDR2 is SYGVKD in the germline V gene. The CDR3 region has the DNA TGTGCCATCAGTGAGCCCCACGGGAACTACGAGCAGTACTTC. This sequence encodes CAISEPHGNYEQYF.

The chain is built from TRBV7-6 and TRBJ2-7; tentatively, D is TRBD1 or TRBD2 (5 bases each). The germline V gene has CDR1 SGHVS and CDR2 FNYEAQ. This CDR3 is 14 amino acids long. V dropped 1 base and J dropped 4 bases, with 11 bases sitting between them. The CDR3 here is CASSLGDHSYEQYF. CDR3 DNA sequence: TGTGCCAGCAGCTTAGGGGACCATTCTTACGAGCAGTACTTC.

The V gene is TRBV6-5, the J gene TRBJ2-3; 8 positions agree with TRBD1. Trimming took 4 bases from V and 2 from J; bases not matched to a gene: 5. Germline loops: CDR1 MNHEY, CDR2 SVGAGI. The CDR3 consists of 15 residues. The CDR3 DNA sequence: TGTGCCAGCAGTTCCGGGACAGGAGTCACAGATACGCAGTATTTT. It translates to CASSSGTGVTDTQYF.

The rearrangement uses TRBV7-2 and TRBJ2-3; 10 nucleotides line up with TRBD2. V lost 5 bases to trimming and J lost 12 bases; unmatched junction nucleotides: 8. The CDR3 has 13 residues. The germline gives CDR1 SGHTA, CDR2 FQGNSA. The CDR3 DNA is TGTGCCAGCAGCACTCCGTGGACTAGCGGCCAGTATTTT. Amino acid sequence: CASSTPWTSGQYF.

The chain combines TRBV2 with TRBJ2-7; tentatively, D is TRBD2 (5 bases). The V gene lost 4 bases and the J gene lost 2 bases, with 15 bases spanning the gap. Germline CDR1 reads SNHLY; CDR2 reads FYNNEI. The CDR3 loop spans 15 amino acids. This chain's CDR3 is CASSVSGLVPYEQYF. The CDR3 nucleotides are TGTGCCAGCAGTGTTTCCGGACTCGTCCCCTACGAGCAGTACTTC. The full variable domain, completed using reference TRBV2 and TRBJ2-7, is EPEVTQTPSHQVTQMGQEVILRCVPISNHLYFYWYRQILGQKVEFLVSFYNNEISEKSEIFDDQFSVERPDGSNFTLKIRSTKLEDSAMYFCASSVSGLVPYEQYFGPGTRLTVT.

Relative to its sample, this clone is large. This chain links TRBV4-2 with TRBJ2-3, with D possibly matching TRBD2 (5 bases). The CDR3 runs 17 residues. V shed 0 bases and J shed 0 bases, with 13 bases lying between them. Germline V CDR1 and CDR2: LGHNA, YNFKEQ. The CDR3 DNA follows: TGTGCCAGCAGCCAAGATTTATGGGGAGAGAGCACAGATACGCAGTATTTT. It yields the protein CASSQDLWGESTDTQYF.

The chain uses TRBV18 and TRBJ2-7, with 11 nucleotides matching TRBD2. The V and J ends lost 5 bases and 5 bases, in that order; junction bases with no gene match: 8. The CDR3 runs to 15 residues. The germline CDR1 and CDR2 sequences are KGHSH and LQKENI. The CDR3 reads CASSVTSGNSNEQYF. Here the CDR3 DNA reads TGTGCCAGCTCAGTGACTAGCGGGAATAGCAACGAGCAGTACTTC.

The rearrangement uses TRBV19 and TRBJ2-2; no clear D. This CDR3 spans 17 amino acids. Per the germline V gene, CDR1 is LNHDA and CDR2 is SQIVND (reference sequence). The V end was cut by 5 bases, the J end by 1 base, with 17 bases between. The CDR3 DNA reads TGTGCCAGTAGTTCGTATGTCGCCCTACAGAACACCGGGGAGCTGTTTTTT. Its protein product is CASSSYVALQNTGELFF.

This chain links TRBV29-1 with TRBJ2-1, with D uncertain. Germline V gene data show CDR1 as SQVTM and CDR2 as ANQGSEA. Trimming left V 4 bases short and J 6 bases short, with 10 bases between. CDR3 length equals 12 residues. The chain's CDR3 is CSVGEGPNEQFF. For the CDR3, the DNA is TGCAGCGTTGGTGAAGGACCCAATGAGCAGTTCTTC.

V is TRBV29-1 and J is TRBJ1-1; D is uncertain. This CDR3 has 12 residues. Per germline, CDR1 SQVTM and CDR2 ANQGSEA. V lost 1 base, J lost 5 bases, and 8 bases lay in between. The CDR3 spells CSVEVRLTEAFF. In DNA form, the CDR3 reads TGCAGCGTTGAAGTACGGTTAACTGAAGCTTTCTTT.

The chain links TRBV15 to TRBJ2-2; no firm D call. The CDR3 consists of 12 residues. CDR1 is LNHNV, CDR2 YYDKDF, per germline (reference sequence). Trimming took 8 bases from V and 4 from J, leaving 8 bases between them. The CDR3 nucleotides are TGTGCCACCCGACGGACCACCGGGGAGCTGTTTTTT. Protein: CATRRTTGELFF.

The chain employs TRBV6-1 and TRBJ2-7; maybe TRBD1 (6 bases). The germline V gene has CDR1 MNHNS and CDR2 SASEGT. Trimming removed 7 bases from V and 2 bases from J, with 12 bases in between. The CDR3 totals 13 residues. The CDR3: CASTQGITYEQYF. DNA of the CDR3: TGTGCCAGCACCCAGGGGATTACCTACGAGCAGTACTTC.

This clone was observed a few times. The chain carries TRBV7-3 and TRBJ2-1, with 8 bases matching TRBD1. Germline V gene lookup returns CDR1 SGHTA and CDR2 FQGTGA. The CDR3 loop spans 14 amino acids. V trimming: 6 bases; J trimming: 6 bases; junction bases outside the gene matches: 7. The DNA of the CDR3 is TGTGCCAGCAGTTCTTCCGGACAGGGCAATGAGCAGTTCTTC. Protein product: CASSSSGQGNEQFF.

The genes are TRBV19 and TRBJ2-7, with unresolved D. There are 13 residues in the CDR3. Germline CDR1 LNHDA, CDR2 SQIVND (reference sequence). Trimming stripped 1 base from V and 6 bases from J, with 10 bases between. CDR3 residues: CASSIAPPLEQYF. The CDR3 nucleotides are TGTGCCAGTAGTATAGCCCCCCCACTCGAGCAGTACTTC.

The chain has TRBV18 and TRBJ2-7; 9 bases are a match to TRBD1. The CDR3 loop spans 15 amino acids. CDR1 KGHSH and CDR2 LQKENI come from the germline V gene. Losses at the gene ends were 5 bases for V and 6 bases for J; bases not matched to a gene: 11. DNA of the CDR3: TGTGCCAGCTCATCAGGGACAGGGACGACCTCCGAGCAGTACTTC. Its protein is CASSSGTGTTSEQYF. The full variable domain, in which reference TRBV18 and TRBJ2-7 provide the parts outside the CDR3, is NAGVMQNPRHLVRRRGQEARLRCSPMKGHSHVYWYRQLPEEGLKFMVYLQKENIIDESGMPKERFSAEFPKEGPSILRIQQVVRGDSAAYFCASSSGTGTTSEQYFGPGTRLTVT.

The V call is TRBV2, the J call TRBJ1-4; the D gene is possibly TRBD1 (5 bases). V shed 7 bases and J shed 7 bases, with 16 bases lying between them. Germline CDR1 SNHLY, CDR2 FYNNEI. The CDR3 sequence is 14 residues long. The CDR3, as DNA: TGTGCCAGCACTCGAGAGGGGAAAAGTGAAAAACTGTTTTTT. This codes for CASTREGKSEKLFF.

The V and J genes are TRBV29-1 and TRBJ2-7; 8 nucleotides match TRBD1. Germline CDR1 reads SQVTM; CDR2 reads ANQGSEA. J lost 6 bases, V lost 0 bases, and 10 bases had no gene match. This CDR3 is built from 15 residues. CDR3 amino acids: CSVEDVRTGLAEQYF. As DNA, the CDR3 is TGCAGCGTTGAAGATGTGAGGACAGGGTTGGCCGAGCAGTACTTC.

The chain joins TRBV5-1 to TRBJ1-6; tentative D call: TRBD1 (6 bases). This CDR3 region has 15 residues. CDR1 and CDR2 (germline): SGHRS, YFSETQ. The V gene lost 1 base and the J gene lost 9 bases, with 14 bases spanning the gap. In nucleotides, the CDR3 is TGCGCCAGCAGCTTGAAAGTACAGGGTGGTTCACCCCTCCACTTT. Its protein is CASSLKVQGGSPLHF.

The chain has TRBV7-3 and TRBJ2-5, with 9 nucleotides matching TRBD2. Germline V CDR1 and CDR2: SGHTA, FQGTGA. V trimming: 4 bases; J trimming: 3 bases; junction bases outside the gene matches: 3. The CDR3 runs to 14 residues. The CDR3 nucleotides are TGTGCCAGCAGCTACAGCGGGGGGAAAGAGACCCAGTACTTC. It encodes CASSYSGGKETQYF.

The chain is built from TRBV9 and TRBJ2-3; the match to TRBD1 covers 7 bases. The V and J ends lost 3 bases and 3 bases, in that order; junction bases with no gene match: 7. The V gene's germline CDR1 is SGDLS and CDR2 YYNGEE. This CDR3 contains 15 residues. The CDR3 region is CASSGQGRGTDTQYF. Here the CDR3 DNA reads TGTGCCAGCAGCGGACAGGGAAGGGGTACAGATACGCAGTATTTT.

The chain combines TRBV19 with TRBJ1-2; 7 positions match TRBD1. With 4 bases clipped from V and 2 bases from J, the junction kept 1 base outside the gene matches. CDR1 is LNHDA and CDR2 is SQIVND in the germline V gene (reference sequence). The CDR3 consists of 13 residues. The CDR3 protein is CASSKGQNYGYTF. CDR3 coding DNA: TGTGCCAGTAGTAAGGGACAGAACTATGGCTACACCTTC.